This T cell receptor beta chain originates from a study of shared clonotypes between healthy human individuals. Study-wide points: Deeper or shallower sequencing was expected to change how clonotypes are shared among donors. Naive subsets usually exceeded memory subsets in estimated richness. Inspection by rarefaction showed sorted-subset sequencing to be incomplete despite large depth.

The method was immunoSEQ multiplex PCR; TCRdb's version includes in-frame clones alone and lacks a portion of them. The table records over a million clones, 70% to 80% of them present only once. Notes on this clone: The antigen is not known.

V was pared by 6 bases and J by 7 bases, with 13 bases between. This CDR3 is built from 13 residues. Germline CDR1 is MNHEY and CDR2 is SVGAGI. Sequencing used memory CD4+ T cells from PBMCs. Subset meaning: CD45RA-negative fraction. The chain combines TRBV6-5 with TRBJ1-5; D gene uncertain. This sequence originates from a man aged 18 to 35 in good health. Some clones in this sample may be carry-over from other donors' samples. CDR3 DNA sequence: TGTGCCAGCAGACGTGACTGGAACCAGCCCCAGCATTTT. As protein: CASRRDWNQPQHF.